Below are 30 T cell receptor beta chains sequenced from a single sample in a study of T cell repertoires in cytomegalovirus infection. TCRdb re-derived calls from the reads in MiXCR, one entry per CDR3 protein. The sample consists of 300,000 or so distinct CDR3 sequences, roughly a quarter of them appearing once. Sequencing was carried out using PBMCs. The receptors stem from a human donor in good health (CMV status not recorded). Some clones in this sample may be carry-over from other donors' samples.

The table lists this clonotype with a few counts. This chain joins TRBV20-1 and TRBJ2-1; TRBD1 agrees at 8 bases. The ends lost 8 bases at V and 8 bases at J; junction bases unmatched: 11. CDR1 and CDR2 (germline): DFQATT, SNEGSKA (reference sequence). This CDR3 has 13 residues. The DNA of the CDR3 is TGCAGTACAGGACAGGGCCCCCGGGATGAGCAGTTCTTC. Translated: CSTGQGPRDEQFF.

In this sample, this clonotype turned up a few times. This chain connects TRBV2 to TRBJ2-5, with D unresolved. Trimming removed 5 bases at V and 5 bases at J, with 9 bases between. The germline CDR1 and CDR2 sequences are SNHLY and FYNNEI. The CDR3 is 12 residues long. The CDR3 sequence: CASSRVAETQYF. The CDR3 nucleotides read TGTGCCAGCAGTCGGGTGGCGGAGACCCAGTACTTC.

By sample fraction, this clonotype is medium-sized. The chain uses TRBV7-2 and TRBJ2-3; the D gene is possibly TRBD1 (5 bases). The CDR3 sequence is 14 residues long. Germline V gene data show CDR1 as SGHTA and CDR2 as FQGNSA. Trimming took off 8 bases at V and 2 bases at J, with 14 bases between the two ends. The chain's CDR3 is CASGEQEFTDTQYF. CDR3 sequence (DNA): TGTGCCAGCGGGGAACAGGAGTTCACAGATACGCAGTATTTT.

This clonotype was seen ten or more times. The chain combines TRBV7-6 with TRBJ2-3; 9 bases are a match to TRBD2. This CDR3 region has 14 residues. Germline values: CDR1 SGHVS, CDR2 FNYEAQ. V shed 2 bases, J shed 5 bases, and the junction held 2 bases outside the gene matches. CDR3 loop: CASSLLRGGDTQYF. For the CDR3, the DNA is TGTGCCAGCAGCTTATTGCGGGGGGGAGATACGCAGTATTTT.

The gene calls are TRBV18 and TRBJ2-5; no clear D. This CDR3 is 14 amino acids long. Trimming stripped 5 bases from V and 0 bases from J, with 10 bases between. Germline CDR1 is KGHSH and CDR2 is LQKENI. The CDR3 sequence is CASSEAYNQETQYF. CDR3 sequence (DNA): TGTGCCAGCTCAGAGGCCTACAACCAAGAGACCCAGTACTTC.

In the case of this clonotype: A much larger clonotype is one base distant, so this may be a read error. The chain links TRBV7-2 to TRBJ2-5; D is uncertain. The CDR3 covers 12 residues. Germline assignment: CDR1 SGHTA and CDR2 FQGNSA. Trimming stripped 5 bases from V and 2 bases from J, with 6 bases between. CDR3 DNA sequence: TGTGCCAGCAGCGTAACACAAGAGACCCAGTACTTC. Translating gives CASSVTQETQYF.

The rearrangement uses TRBV7-6 and TRBJ2-1, with no clear D. From germline, CDR1 is SGHVS and CDR2 FNYEAQ. V lost 4 bases to trimming and J lost 6 bases, with 7 bases between them. The CDR3 is made up of 12 amino acids. The CDR3 reads CASSSTGNEQFF. CDR3 bases: TGTGCCAGCAGCTCGACCGGCAATGAGCAGTTCTTC.

The chain is built from TRBV7-2 and TRBJ2-2; D gene uncertain. Trimming shortened V by 0 bases and J by 4 bases, and 6 bases separated the two germline ends. The CDR3 totals 14 residues. Germline V gene lookup returns CDR1 SGHTA and CDR2 FQGNSA. The CDR3 DNA follows: TGTGCCAGCAGCTTAGCGGGGTTCACCGGGGAGCTGTTTTTT. Encoded protein: CASSLAGFTGELFF.

On this clonotype: It may be a read error: a sequence one base away is much more abundant. The chain couples TRBV7-2 to TRBJ2-7; tentatively, D is TRBD1 (6 bases). Germline lookup yields CDR1 SGHTA and CDR2 FQGNSA. The CDR3 length is 14 residues. The CDR3 nucleotides read TGTGCCAGCAGCTTAGGAGGGGGTATCTACAAGCAGTACTTC. This sequence encodes CASSLGGGIYKQYF.

The J gene is TRBJ1-2, the V gene TRBV7-3; 7 bases match TRBD1. CDR1 is SGHTA and CDR2 is FQGTGA in the germline V gene. CDR3 length equals 15 residues. Losses at the gene ends were 0 bases for V and 3 bases for J; bases not matched to a gene: 4. CDR3 in amino acids: CASSLTPDRDYGYTF. CDR3 bases: TGTGCCAGCAGCTTAACGCCCGACAGGGACTATGGCTACACCTTC. The whole variable domain, filled in from reference TRBV7-3 and TRBJ1-2, reads GAGVSQTPSNKVTEKGKYVELRCDPISGHTALYWYRQSLGQGPEFLIYFQGTGAADDSGLPNDRFFAVRPEGSVSTLKIQRTERGDSAVYLCASSLTPDRDYGYTFGSGTRLTVV.

This clonotype was observed a few times. DNA for the CDR3: TGTGCCAGCAGTGAAGTACTAGGAACCTACGAGCAGTACTTC. Its protein is CASSEVLGTYEQYF. This rearrangement joins TRBV2 to TRBJ2-7; D perhaps matches TRBD2 (5 bases). The germline gives CDR1 SNHLY, CDR2 FYNNEI. V shed 1 base and J shed 2 bases, with 9 bases lying between them. This CDR3 is built from 14 residues. The variable domain in full, completed from reference TRBV2 and TRBJ2-7, reads EPEVTQTPSHQVTQMGQEVILRCVPISNHLYFYWYRQILGQKVEFLVSFYNNEISEKSEIFDDQFSVERPDGSNFTLKIRSTKLEDSAMYFCASSEVLGTYEQYFGPGTRLTVT.

The table lists this clonotype with many counts. This chain connects TRBV19 to TRBJ1-5; weak D call: TRBD1 (5 bases). The V gene's germline CDR1 is LNHDA and CDR2 SQIVND (reference sequence). Trimming left V 9 bases short and J 2 bases short, with 17 bases between. This CDR3 has 15 residues. CDR3: CASLGRRDGNQPQHF. The CDR3 DNA reads TGTGCCAGCCTAGGTCGCAGGGACGGCAATCAGCCCCAGCATTTT.

The CDR3 spells CASSLDSWTGELFF. CDR3 in DNA: TGTGCCAGCAGCTTAGATAGTTGGACCGGGGAGCTGTTTTTT. The chain joins TRBV11-2 to TRBJ2-2; no definite D call. V was clipped by 0 bases and J by 5 bases, with 7 bases between them. CDR1 SGHAT and CDR2 FQNNGV come from the germline V gene. This CDR3 contains 14 residues. The full variable domain, completed using reference TRBV11-2 and TRBJ2-2, is EAGVAQSPRYKIIEKRQSVAFWCNPISGHATLYWYQQILGQGPKLLIQFQNNGVVDDSQLPKDRFSAERLKGVDSTLKIQPAKLEDSAVYLCASSLDSWTGELFFGEGSRLTVL.

Here the CDR3 DNA reads TGCAGTGCTAGGGTCGGGGGAGGCACTAGCACAGATACGCAGTATTTT. Translated: CSARVGGGTSTDTQYF. The chain employs TRBV20-1 and TRBJ2-3; possibly TRBD2 for D (6 bases). Germline V lookup: CDR1 DFQATT, CDR2 SNEGSKA (reference sequence). The CDR3 covers 16 residues. Between the trimmed V and J ends, which lost 3 bases and 0 bases, there was a span of 16 bases.

There are many counts of this clonotype. The chain combines TRBV7-9 with TRBJ1-1; D ambiguous. Deletions cut 1 base from V and 1 base from J, with 7 bases between. This CDR3 is 14 amino acids long. Per germline, CDR1 SEHNR and CDR2 FQNEAQ (reference sequence). CDR3 region: CASSLVSENTEAFF. DNA of the CDR3: TGTGCCAGCAGCTTAGTTTCAGAGAACACTGAAGCTTTCTTT.

This clonotype was counted between two and nine times. V gene TRBV25-1 combines with J gene TRBJ2-2; unclear D gene. Germline CDR1 MGHDK, CDR2 SYGVNS. V was shortened by 1 base and J by 6 bases, with 6 bases between the two germline ends. CDR3 length equals 13 residues. The DNA for the CDR3 is TGTGCCAGCAGTGAATCGAGCGCCGGGGAGCTGTTTTTT. Translated, it gives CASSESSAGELFF. The full variable domain, its missing parts supplied by reference TRBV25-1 and TRBJ2-2, is EADIYQTPRYLVIGTGKKITLECSQTMGHDKMYWYQQDPGMELHLIHYSYGVNSTEKGDLSSESTVSRIRTEHFPLTLESARPSHTSQYLCASSESSAGELFFGEGSRLTVL.

In this sample, this clonotype turned up many times. The rearrangement joins TRBV11-1 to TRBJ2-7; 12 bases match TRBD1. The CDR3 runs to 14 residues. J gave up 10 bases and V 4 bases, and 8 bases lay outside the gene matches. The germline CDR1 and CDR2 sequences are SGHAT and FQDESV (reference sequence). The DNA of the CDR3 is TGTGCCAGCAGCTACCCCGGGACAGGGGGCGCTCAGTACTTC. Protein: CASSYPGTGGAQYF.

The V and J genes are TRBV14 and TRBJ2-7; D is possibly TRBD1 or TRBD2 (5 bases each). This CDR3 contains 15 residues. V was cut by 0 bases and J by 6 bases, with 15 bases left in between. Germline CDR1 SGHDN, CDR2 FVKESK. The DNA of the CDR3 is TGTGCCAGCAGCCAAGAAACAGGAGGCTGGAGCGAGCAGTACTTC. Protein sequence: CASSQETGGWSEQYF. Using reference TRBV14 and TRBJ2-7 for the parts outside the CDR3, the full variable domain is EAGVTQFPSHSVIEKGQTVTLRCDPISGHDNLYWYRRVMGKEIKFLLHFVKESKQDESGMPNNRFLAERTGGTYSTLKVQPAELEDSGVYFCASSQETGGWSEQYFGPGTRLTVT.

The chain's CDR3 is CASSEARVGDTQYF. CDR3 nucleotide sequence: TGCGCCAGCAGCGAGGCAAGGGTTGGAGATACGCAGTATTTT. This sequence joins TRBV5-1 and TRBJ2-3, with D uncertain. The CDR3 is 14 residues long. Germline V CDR1 and CDR2: SGHRS, YFSETQ. V shed 4 bases and J shed 5 bases, with 14 bases lying between them.

This clonotype was found many times. J is TRBJ2-7 and V is TRBV7-9, with 8 bases matching TRBD2. The CDR3 spans 13 residues. Germline CDR1 and CDR2: SEHNR and FQNEAQ (reference sequence). Unmatched junction bases numbered 4, after V lost 5 bases and J lost 4 bases. CDR3 in DNA: TGTGCCAGCAGCGCCGGACTAGCTTACGAGCAGTACGTC. It specifies CASSAGLAYEQYV.

DNA of the CDR3: TGCAGTGCTAGGACATCCTACGAGCAGTACTTC. As protein: CSARTSYEQYF. The chain links TRBV20-1 to TRBJ2-7; D call uncertain. V was shortened by 3 bases and J by 1 base, with 4 bases between the two germline ends. The CDR3 covers 11 residues. Germline V gene sequence: CDR1 DFQATT, CDR2 SNEGSKA (reference sequence).

This clonotype was seen repeatedly, ten times or more. The V call is TRBV7-9, the J call TRBJ2-7, with TRBD2 matching 15 bases. Germline CDR1 and CDR2: SEHNR and FQNEAQ (reference sequence). The CDR3 runs 14 residues. J gave up 12 bases and V 5 bases, and 8 bases lay outside the gene matches. This CDR3 is CASSPGLAGGLPYF. The DNA for the CDR3 is TGTGCCAGCAGCCCCGGACTAGCGGGGGGGCTCCCGTACTTC.

The chain couples TRBV6-4 to TRBJ1-1; D is ambiguous. Looked up from germline, CDR1 is MRHNA and CDR2 is SNTAGT. V lost 7 bases and J lost 1, with 13 bases in between. CDR3 length equals 14 residues. CDR3 loop: CASIRRRANTEAFF. The CDR3 DNA sequence: TGTGCCAGCATCAGAAGGCGGGCGAACACTGAAGCTTTCTTT.

This clonotype has a handful of counts. The chain carries TRBV20-1 and TRBJ2-7; D may correspond to TRBD1 or TRBD2 (6 bases each). CDR1 is DFQATT, CDR2 SNEGSKA, per germline (reference sequence). The V and J ends lost 6 bases and 2 bases respectively, with 17 bases between them. The length of the CDR3 is 14 residues. The CDR3 sequence: CSATPPGATYEQYF. The CDR3 coding sequence is TGCAGTGCAACACCTCCGGGGGCCACCTACGAGCAGTACTTC.

A few counts support this clonotype. The chain links TRBV20-1 to TRBJ1-4, with D uncertain. The CDR3 contains 13 residues. Trimming cost V 3 bases and J 5 bases, with 10 bases left between them. Germline-derived CDR1 and CDR2 are DFQATT and SNEGSKA (reference sequence). CDR3 loop: CSARPLGNEKLFF. The CDR3 DNA follows: TGCAGTGCTAGGCCACTCGGGAATGAAAAACTGTTTTTT.

This clonotype was found many times. The chain recombines TRBV12-3 or TRBV12-4 with TRBJ2-5, with TRBD2 matching over 12 bases. The CDR3 has 16 amino acids. Trimming cost V 6 bases and J 1 base; bases outside gene matches: 6. CDR3 sequence: CASRSGTSGFQETQYF. In DNA form, the CDR3 reads TGTGCCAGCAGATCGGGGACTAGCGGGTTCCAAGAGACCCAGTACTTC.

The CDR3, as DNA: TGTGCCAGCAGACTATCCCTTGGGGCGGGTGCTGGAAACACCATATATTTT. It encodes CASRLSLGAGAGNTIYF. The rearrangement links TRBV28 to TRBJ1-3; a possible D gene is TRBD1 (5 bases). CDR3 size: 17 residues. The germline V gene encodes CDR1 MDHEN and CDR2 SYDVKM. The V gene lost 6 bases and the J gene lost 2 bases, with 20 bases spanning the gap.

This clonotype was observed at least ten times. The chain recombines TRBV28 with TRBJ1-2, with D perhaps TRBD1 (6 bases). The CDR3 spans 15 residues. Trimming took off 7 bases at V and 6 bases at J, with 21 bases between the two ends. CDR1 MDHEN and CDR2 SYDVKM come from the germline V gene. CDR3 DNA sequence: TGTGCCAGCACCGTCCCCTCTCGAGGGGGACATGGCTACACCTTC. Protein sequence: CASTVPSRGGHGYTF.

This clonotype was seen a handful of times. This chain links TRBV20-1 with TRBJ2-1; D call uncertain. The CDR3 spans 14 residues. Germline values: CDR1 DFQATT, CDR2 SNEGSKA (reference sequence). The V gene lost 6 bases and the J gene lost 0 bases, with 12 bases spanning the gap. As DNA, the CDR3 is TGCAGTGCCTCAGGAGTAAGCTCCTACAATGAGCAGTTCTTC. Translation: CSASGVSSYNEQFF.

The chain recombines TRBV6-2 or TRBV6-3 with TRBJ2-6; D possibly corresponds to TRBD1 (5 bases). Trimming took off 6 bases at V and 0 bases at J, with 9 bases between the two ends. The germline V gene has CDR1 MNHEY and CDR2 SVGEGT. The CDR3 has 15 amino acids. CDR3 sequence: CASRKTVSGANVLTF. The CDR3 nucleotides read TGTGCCAGCAGGAAGACAGTCTCTGGGGCCAACGTCCTGACTTTC.